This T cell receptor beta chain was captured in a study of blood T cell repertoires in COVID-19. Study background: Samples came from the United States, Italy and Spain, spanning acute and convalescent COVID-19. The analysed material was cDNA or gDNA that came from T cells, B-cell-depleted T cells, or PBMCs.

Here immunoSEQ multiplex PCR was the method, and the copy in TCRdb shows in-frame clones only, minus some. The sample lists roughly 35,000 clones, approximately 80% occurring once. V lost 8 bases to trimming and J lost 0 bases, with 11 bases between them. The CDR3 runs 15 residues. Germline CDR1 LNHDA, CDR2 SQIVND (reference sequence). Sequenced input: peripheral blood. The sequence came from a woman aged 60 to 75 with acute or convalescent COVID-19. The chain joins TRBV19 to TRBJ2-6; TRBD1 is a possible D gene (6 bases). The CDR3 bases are TGTGCCAGTCATTCACAGGGCTCTGGGGCCAACGTCCTGACTTTC. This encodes CASHSQGSGANVLTF.